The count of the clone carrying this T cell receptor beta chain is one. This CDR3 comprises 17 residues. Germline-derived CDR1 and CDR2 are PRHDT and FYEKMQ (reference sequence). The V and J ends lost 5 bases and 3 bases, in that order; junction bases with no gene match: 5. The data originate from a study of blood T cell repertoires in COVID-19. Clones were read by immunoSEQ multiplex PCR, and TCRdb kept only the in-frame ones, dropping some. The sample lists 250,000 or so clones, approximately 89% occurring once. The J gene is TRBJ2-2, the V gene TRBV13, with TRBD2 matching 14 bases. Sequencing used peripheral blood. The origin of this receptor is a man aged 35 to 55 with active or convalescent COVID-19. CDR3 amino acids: CASSHGLAGGDTGELFF. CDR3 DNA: TGTGCCAGCAGCCACGGACTAGCGGGAGGAGACACCGGGGAGCTGTTTTTT.